This T cell receptor beta chain stems from a study of T cells expressing NK-cell markers. Whole-study context: Researchers got TCR beta repertoires out of sorted CD3+CD56+NKG2C+, CD3+CD56+NKG2C- and CD3+CD56-NKG2C+ T cells. Study outcomes and limitations: Several donors likewise had their CD3+CD56-NKG2C+ fraction led by these clonotypes. The study left the HCMV specificity of expanded NKG2C+ T cell clones unresolved.

A remark on this clonotype: Its antigen is undetermined.

CDR1 and CDR2 (germline): SGHDN, FVKESK. The CDR3 has 15 residues. Template switching by 5'RACE with UMIs generated the TCR beta cDNA. Each CDR3 protein gets one entry in TCRdb, which reprocessed the 5' RACE reads and gives no DNA. The ten most abundant clones cover approximately 3.6% of a sample with 500,000 or so distinct CDR3 sequences. Input material: blood T cells: a sorted CD56 or NKG2C T cell subset, CD4+ or CD8+ T cells, or bulk PBMC T cells (not recorded which). The rearrangement uses TRBV14 and TRBJ2-1; TCRdb reports TRBD2, a call that lacks DNA to check it against. The sequence came from a young man in good health. CDR3 amino acids: CASSPIAGVGNEQFF.